This T cell receptor beta chain stems from a study of cytomegalovirus exposure and HLA in healthy donors. General study results and limits: An analysis that came later showed most CMV-associated TCR beta chains appearing HLA-restricted. The study found most TCR sequences rare, yet found some public TCRs in many donors.

Primers: 60 Vbeta forward and 13 Jbeta reverse. Some clones are missing from TCRdb's copy, which holds only in-frame ones; the method was immunoSEQ multiplex PCR. Of some 140,000 clones listed, around 80% are singletons. Worth noting for this clone: The antigen remains undetermined.

Per the germline V gene, CDR1 is MNHNS and CDR2 is SASEGT. The CDR3 extends over 17 amino acids. J was trimmed by 2 bases and V by 4 bases; bases with no gene match: 11. This clonotype was obtained from a woman between 45 and 65 years old in good health and CMV-seropositive. Sequencing was done on a sample of PBMCs. This chain links TRBV6-1 with TRBJ2-3; 8 bases are a match to TRBD2. The CDR3 coding sequence is TGTGCCAGCAGTGGGCCTGGTAGCGGGGCCTCCACAGATACGCAGTATTTT. Translation gives CASSGPGSGASTDTQYF.